These 32 T cell receptor beta chains share one sample of origin, sequenced in a study of T cells after yellow fever vaccination. Each CDR3 protein is one row after TCRdb ran MiXCR on the 5' RACE reads. The table lists 170,000 or so distinct CDR3 sequences, roughly 6.4% of them singletons. This material consisted of CD4+ T cells sorted from PBMCs, taken on the day of the first yellow fever vaccination. The receptor source for this set is a young man who received the YFV17D yellow fever vaccine.

This clonotype has a count of ten or more. The chain has TRBV18 and TRBJ2-5, with 11 bases aligning to TRBD2. This CDR3 is built from 16 residues. CDR1 and CDR2 from the germline V gene are KGHSH and LQKENI. The ends lost 2 bases at V and 4 bases at J; junction bases unmatched: 6. In DNA form, the CDR3 reads TGTGCCAGCTCACCAAGGCAACTAGCGGGGGCAGAGACCCAGTACTTC. Translated: CASSPRQLAGAETQYF. Complete variable domain (other parts from reference TRBV18 and TRBJ2-5): NAGVMQNPRHLVRRRGQEARLRCSPMKGHSHVYWYRQLPEEGLKFMVYLQKENIIDESGMPKERFSAEFPKEGPSILRIQQVVRGDSAAYFCASSPRQLAGAETQYFGPGTRLLVL.

This clonotype was detected only a few times. The rearrangement uses TRBV12-3 or TRBV12-4 and TRBJ2-7, with D tentatively TRBD1 (5 bases). This CDR3 has 13 amino acids. V was trimmed by 9 bases and J by 0 bases, leaving 12 bases between them. The DNA for the CDR3 is TGTGCCAGTCAGGGCTCCCCCTCCTACGAGCAGTACTTC. Protein sequence: CASQGSPSYEQYF.

In its sample, this clonotype was seen many times. The V gene is TRBV2, the J gene TRBJ1-4; D gene ambiguous. V lost 3 bases and J 1 base, leaving 15 bases between the germline ends. The germline gives CDR1 SNHLY, CDR2 FYNNEI. The CDR3 is 17 amino acids. The CDR3 DNA is TGTGCCAGCAGTGATCCCCTGTGGTTCCGAACTAATGAAAAACTGTTTTTT. Its translation is CASSDPLWFRTNEKLFF.

This clonotype turned up a few times. This chain connects TRBV30 to TRBJ1-3; no firm D call. The CDR3 contains 17 residues. Germline CDR1 and CDR2: GTSNPN and SVGIG (reference sequence). The V end lost 7 bases, the J end lost 2 bases, and 24 bases lay between the germline ends. CDR3: CASEAQAVPFPGNTIYF. Written as DNA, the CDR3 is TGTGCCTCCGAGGCCCAGGCAGTTCCTTTTCCTGGAAACACCATATATTTT.

Only a few counts were recorded for this clonotype. This rearrangement joins TRBV6-1 to TRBJ1-6; no reliable D call. With 10 bases removed from V and 10 bases from J, the gap between germline ends came to 17 bases. This CDR3 is 13 amino acids long. Germline V gene data show CDR1 as MNHNS and CDR2 as SASEGT. CDR3 sequence reads: CATRSAGGSPLHF. The CDR3 DNA is TGTGCCACCAGGTCGGCAGGAGGGTCACCCCTCCACTTT.

V gene TRBV2 combines with J gene TRBJ1-1; perhaps TRBD1 as D (6 bases). V shed 7 bases and J shed 0 bases, with 12 bases lying between them. Germline CDR1 and CDR2: SNHLY and FYNNEI. The CDR3 has 14 residues. Here the CDR3 DNA reads TGTGCCAGCATGTTGACAGGCATGAACACTGAAGCTTTCTTT. It specifies CASMLTGMNTEAFF.

This clonotype was counted a few times. The chain carries TRBV12-3 or TRBV12-4 and TRBJ2-7; 11 positions agree with TRBD2. There are 16 residues in the CDR3. V lost 5 bases, J lost 4 bases, and 10 bases stayed unmatched. CDR3 amino acids: CASSPPLAGGSYEQYF. In DNA form, the CDR3 reads TGTGCCAGCAGTCCCCCGCTAGCGGGGGGATCTTACGAGCAGTACTTC.

Points on this clonotype: Sequence at one end of the junction differs from germline and may be a read error. The chain employs TRBV20-1 and TRBJ2-3, with unresolved D. From germline, CDR1 is DFQATT and CDR2 SNEGSKA (reference sequence). The CDR3 has 13 amino acids. The CDR3 region is CGAHEESTDTQYF. The CDR3 DNA sequence: TGCGGTGCCCACGAGGAAAGCACAGATACGCAGTATTTT.

This clonotype was detected many times. V is TRBV6-5 and J is TRBJ2-4, with D tentatively TRBD2 (6 bases). Per germline, CDR1 MNHEY and CDR2 SVGAGI. The V end was cut by 0 bases, the J end by 7 bases, with 16 bases between. This CDR3 region has 16 residues. CDR3 nucleotide sequence: TGTGCCAGCAGTTACTCGAGTGCAGGGAGGATGAACATTCAGTACTTC. It codes for CASSYSSAGRMNIQYF.

This clonotype was seen more than once but under ten times. The chain joins TRBV6-5 to TRBJ2-5, with 14 bases that match TRBD2. Trimming cost V 6 bases and J 5 bases; bases outside gene matches: 5. The CDR3 loop spans 15 amino acids. Germline V gene sequence: CDR1 MNHEY, CDR2 SVGAGI. CDR3 in amino acids: CASRTSGGATETQYF. In DNA form, the CDR3 reads TGTGCCAGCAGGACTAGCGGGGGGGCCACGGAGACCCAGTACTTC.

The rearrangement links TRBV4-3 to TRBJ1-1; no reliable D call. The V end was cut by 1 base, the J end by 10 bases, with 13 bases between. Germline CDR1 reads LGHNA; CDR2 reads YSLEER. The CDR3 contains 13 residues. The CDR3 DNA reads as TGCGCCAGCAGCCAAGCGAGGTTTAGTGGAGCTTTCTTT. Its translation is CASSQARFSGAFF.

This clonotype turned up a few times. The J gene is TRBJ1-6, the V gene TRBV27; D ambiguous. The ends were cut back, 6 bases at V and 5 bases at J, with 5 bases in the middle. Germline loops: CDR1 MNHEY, CDR2 SMNVEV (reference sequence). CDR3 length: 12 residues. The CDR3 DNA is TGTGCCAGCAGCTCTAATAATTCACCCCTCCACTTT. Its protein is CASSSNNSPLHF.

This clonotype was counted a few times. The J gene is TRBJ1-3, the V gene TRBV7-2; perhaps TRBD1 as D (5 bases). The CDR3 covers 17 residues. V shed 2 bases and J shed 3 bases, with 17 bases lying between them. CDR1 is SGHTA, CDR2 FQGNSA, per germline. The CDR3 loop is CASSLRISGPGGNTIYF. The CDR3, as DNA: TGTGCCAGCAGCTTAAGAATATCGGGGCCCGGTGGAAACACCATATATTTT. The whole variable domain, remainder taken from reference TRBV7-2 and TRBJ1-3, is GAGVSQSPSNKVTEKGKDVELRCDPISGHTALYWYRQSLGQGLEFLIYFQGNSAPDKSGLPSDRFSAERTGGSVSTLTIQRTQQEDSAVYLCASSLRISGPGGNTIYFGEGSWLTVV.

This clonotype was seen a handful of times. The chain joins TRBV9 to TRBJ1-2, with 10 bases matching TRBD1. In germline, CDR1 is SGDLS, CDR2 YYNGEE. Unmatched junction bases numbered 4, after V lost 3 bases and J lost 5 bases. The CDR3 totals 14 residues. The CDR3 here is CASSAGQGPYGYTF. The CDR3 DNA sequence: TGTGCCAGCAGCGCGGGACAGGGGCCATATGGCTACACCTTC.

This clonotype has ten or more counts. The chain is built from TRBV20-1 and TRBJ1-5, with 7 bases identical to TRBD1. CDR3 size: 16 residues. Germline V CDR1 and CDR2: DFQATT, SNEGSKA (reference sequence). V dropped 3 bases and J dropped 2; count of bases not matched to a gene: 10. The CDR3 here is CSASQGGLVGNQPQHF. The DNA for the CDR3 is TGCAGTGCTAGCCAGGGGGGCCTCGTCGGCAATCAGCCCCAGCATTTT.

This clonotype was observed once. This may be a read error: a much more frequent sequence differs by one nucleotide. J is TRBJ2-7 and V is TRBV6-1, with unresolved D. The ends were cut back, 2 bases at V and 2 bases at J, with 13 bases in the middle. From germline, CDR1 is MNHNS and CDR2 SASEGT. The CDR3 has 15 residues. CDR3 sequence reads: CASSERGEDPYEQYV. The CDR3 bases are TGTGCCAGCAGTGAAAGAGGAGAGGACCCCTACGAGCAGTACGTC.

This clonotype was detected only a few times. The chain recombines TRBV7-9 with TRBJ2-5; 9 bases line up with TRBD2. This CDR3 region has 13 residues. Losses at the gene ends were 6 bases for V and 7 bases for J; bases not matched to a gene: 6. Germline V gives CDR1 SEHNR, CDR2 FQNEAQ (reference sequence). The CDR3: CASSTSGGPTQYF. CDR3 nucleotides: TGTGCCAGCAGTACCAGCGGGGGGCCGACCCAGTACTTC.

This clonotype was detected ten times or more. The chain employs TRBV15 and TRBJ1-4; the D is unclear. The V and J ends lost 0 bases and 7 bases respectively, with 15 bases between them. Germline V gene lookup returns CDR1 LNHNV and CDR2 YYDKDF (reference sequence). CDR3 length equals 16 residues. As DNA, the CDR3 is TGTGCCACCAGCAGAGATCGGGCGGGGTCTGGTGAAAAACTGTTTTTT. It is translated as CATSRDRAGSGEKLFF.

There are many counts of this clonotype. V gene TRBV11-1 combines with J gene TRBJ1-4; D remains ambiguous. Trimming removed 1 base at V and 8 bases at J, with 8 bases between. This CDR3 spans 13 amino acids. Germline V gives CDR1 SGHAT, CDR2 FQDESV (reference sequence). CDR3 sequence: CASSLGPGEKLFF. The CDR3 coding sequence is TGTGCCAGCAGCTTAGGTCCTGGAGAAAAACTGTTTTTT.

In regard to this clonotype: This sequence may be a read error, since a much larger clone differs from it by one base. This rearrangement joins TRBV10-3 to TRBJ1-5; D may be TRBD1 (5 bases). The CDR3 contains 13 residues. Germline V gene data show CDR1 as ENHRY and CDR2 as SYGVKD. Trimming removed 5 bases at V and 7 bases at J, with 12 bases between. CDR3 nucleotides: TGTGCCATCAGTTTAGGGGTGGAACAGCCCCAGCATTTT. It is translated as CAISLGVEQPQHF.

This clonotype occurred a few times. The chain links TRBV7-8 to TRBJ1-3, with D possibly TRBD1 on 5 matching bases. V shed 5 bases and J shed 0 bases, with 20 bases lying between them. Germline CDR1 reads SGHVS; CDR2 reads FQNEAQ. The CDR3 consists of 18 residues. Written as DNA, the CDR3 is TGTGCCAGCAGCCGAGCGAGGGGCCGCTTTAACTCTGGAAACACCATATATTTT. Encoded protein: CASSRARGRFNSGNTIYF.

This clonotype came up a few times. V gene TRBV4-2 combines with J gene TRBJ2-1, with 9 bases lining up with TRBD2. V lost 1 base to trimming and J lost 8 bases; unmatched junction nucleotides: 9. The CDR3 totals 16 residues. Germline CDR1 reads LGHNA; CDR2 reads YNFKEQ. The CDR3 sequence is CASSQVGRGGGYEQFF. The CDR3 DNA is TGTGCCAGCAGCCAAGTCGGGCGGGGGGGTGGCTATGAGCAGTTCTTC.

This clonotype was seen at least ten times. The V gene is TRBV7-6, the J gene TRBJ2-7, with 12 positions matching TRBD1. CDR1 and CDR2 (germline): SGHVS, FNYEAQ. This CDR3 is built from 16 residues. The V gene end was trimmed by 2 bases and the J gene end by 5 bases; junction bases not matched to a gene: 7. As DNA, the CDR3 is TGTGCCAGCAGCTTATATTCGGGGACAGGGGGCAACGAGCAGTACTTC. It codes for CASSLYSGTGGNEQYF. Full variable domain (rest looked up from reference TRBV7-6 and TRBJ2-7): GAGVSQSPRYKVTKRGQDVALRCDPISGHVSLYWYRQALGQGPEFLTYFNYEAQQDKSGLPNDRFSAERPEGSISTLTIQRTEQRDSAMYRCASSLYSGTGGNEQYFGPGTRLTVT.

The V gene is TRBV4-3, the J gene TRBJ1-2, with 7 positions matching TRBD1. J was trimmed by 6 bases and V by 0 bases; bases with no gene match: 19. CDR1 is LGHNA and CDR2 is YSLEER in the germline V gene. The CDR3 has 19 residues. The CDR3 loop reads CASSQDVGTALTSRDGYTF. The CDR3 nucleotides are TGCGCCAGCAGCCAAGATGTCGGGACAGCCTTAACATCCCGGGATGGCTACACCTTC.

This clonotype was recorded many times. The chain is built from TRBV5-6 and TRBJ2-5; D may be TRBD2 (5 bases). CDR1 is SGHDT, CDR2 YYEEEE, per germline. CDR3 length equals 12 residues. V shed 6 bases and J shed 6 bases, with 12 bases lying between them. In DNA form, the CDR3 reads TGTGCCAGCACTGGAGGCGTGCAGACCCAGTACTTC. Translation: CASTGGVQTQYF.

This clonotype was observed at least ten times. V and J are TRBV13 and TRBJ2-2, with D perhaps TRBD2 (5 bases). Trimming left V 8 bases short and J 4 bases short, with 14 bases between. This CDR3 region has 14 residues. Germline V lookup: CDR1 PRHDT, CDR2 FYEKMQ (reference sequence). CDR3 nucleotides: TGTGCCAGCCAGACGGACTTGGGCACCGGGGAGCTGTTTTTT. Translated: CASQTDLGTGELFF.

The chain couples TRBV5-5 to TRBJ2-1; D is possibly TRBD1 or TRBD2 (5 bases each). CDR1 is SGHKS and CDR2 is YYEKEE in the germline V gene (reference sequence). This CDR3 spans 15 amino acids. V was shortened by 0 bases and J by 8 bases, with 15 bases between the two germline ends. DNA of the CDR3: TGTGCCAGCAGCTTGGTACGCCAGGGAGCCGATGAGCAGTTCTTC. This gives the protein CASSLVRQGADEQFF. The full variable domain, rest sourced from reference TRBV5-5 and TRBJ2-1, is DAGVTQSPTHLIKTRGQQVTLRCSPISGHKSVSWYQQVLGQGPQFIFQYYEKEERGRGNFPDRFSARQFPNYSSELNVNALLLGDSALYLCASSLVRQGADEQFFGPGTRLTVL.

This clonotype was counted at least ten times. The V and J genes are TRBV12-3 or TRBV12-4 and TRBJ2-3; 8 nucleotides match TRBD2. The CDR3 runs 13 residues. J lost 9 bases, V lost 4 bases, and 6 bases had no gene match. The CDR3 is CASSSPIAGTQYF. CDR3 DNA: TGTGCCAGCAGTTCACCTATAGCGGGGACGCAGTATTTT.

A note on this clonotype: The junction does not match germline at one end; this may be a read error. The chain employs TRBV4-1 and TRBJ2-2, with 7 bases lining up with TRBD2. From germline, CDR1 is MGHRA and CDR2 YSYEKL. The CDR3 spans 17 residues. CDR3 residues: CASSQEGALAYTWELFF. CDR3 bases: TGCGCCAGCAGCCAAGAAGGCGCACTAGCGTACACCTGGGAGCTGTTTTTT.

This clonotype has ten or more counts. The genes are TRBV7-9 and TRBJ1-5; D remains unclear. The CDR3 contains 13 residues. Trimming shortened V by 1 base and J by 7 bases, and 8 bases separated the two germline ends. Looked up from germline, CDR1 is SEHNR and CDR2 is FQNEAQ (reference sequence). Written as DNA, the CDR3 is TGTGCCAGCAGCTTAGATTCCCGACAGCCCCAGCATTTT. This sequence encodes CASSLDSRQPQHF.

The sample holds a few counts of this clonotype. The rearrangement links TRBV11-2 to TRBJ1-2; a weak D match, TRBD1 (6 bases). The CDR3 sequence is 13 residues long. V shed 5 bases and J shed 8 bases, with 15 bases lying between them. From germline, CDR1 is SGHAT and CDR2 FQNNGV. The CDR3: CASSIAGVSGYTF. The CDR3 DNA follows: TGTGCCAGCAGCATCGCAGGGGTTTCGGGCTACACCTTC. The variable domain in full, with the rest retrieved from reference TRBV11-2 and TRBJ1-2, is EAGVAQSPRYKIIEKRQSVAFWCNPISGHATLYWYQQILGQGPKLLIQFQNNGVVDDSQLPKDRFSAERLKGVDSTLKIQPAKLEDSAVYLCASSIAGVSGYTFGSGTRLTVV.

This clonotype was detected many times. The chain's CDR3 is CSASVGVSYEQYV. CDR3 DNA sequence: TGCAGTGCTAGCGTAGGGGTTTCCTACGAGCAGTACGTC. This chain connects TRBV20-1 to TRBJ2-7, with TRBD1 as a possible D gene (5 bases). Trimming shortened V by 3 bases and J by 1 base, and 10 bases separated the two germline ends. Looked up from germline, CDR1 is DFQATT and CDR2 is SNEGSKA (reference sequence). The CDR3 is 13 amino acids.